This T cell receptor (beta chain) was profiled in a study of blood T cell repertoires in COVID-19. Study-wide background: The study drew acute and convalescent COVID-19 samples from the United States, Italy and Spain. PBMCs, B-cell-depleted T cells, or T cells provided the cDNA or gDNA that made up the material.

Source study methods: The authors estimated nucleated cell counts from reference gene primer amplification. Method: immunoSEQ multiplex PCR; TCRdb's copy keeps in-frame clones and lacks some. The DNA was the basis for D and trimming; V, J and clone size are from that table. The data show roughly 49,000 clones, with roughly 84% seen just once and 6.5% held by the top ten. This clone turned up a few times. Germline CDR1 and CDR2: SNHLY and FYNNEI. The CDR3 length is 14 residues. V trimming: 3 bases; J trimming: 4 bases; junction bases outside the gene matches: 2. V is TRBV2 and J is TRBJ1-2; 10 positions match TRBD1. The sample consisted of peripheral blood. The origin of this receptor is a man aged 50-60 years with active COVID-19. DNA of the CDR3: TGTGCCAGCAGTGAGGGGGACAGGGGCTATGGCTACACCTTC. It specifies CASSEGDRGYGYTF.